The present T cell receptor beta chain was sequenced within a study of T cells after yellow fever vaccination. General observations from the study: In FACS-sorted repertoires, abundant clonotypes from the bulk population could appear as contaminants.

In the case of this clonotype: Antigen unknown.

The V gene lost 0 bases and the J gene lost 3 bases, with 9 bases spanning the gap. The CDR3 loop spans 14 amino acids. Germline values: CDR1 SGHTA, CDR2 FQGNSA. TCRdb re-derived calls from the 5' RACE reads in MiXCR, one entry per CDR3 protein. The sample has around 180,000 distinct CDR3 sequences, approximately 6.2% seen once; the top ten hold under 3%. The source material was CD4+ T cells sorted from PBMCs, sampled on the day of the first yellow fever vaccination. The source is a man aged 18 to 30 who received the YFV17D yellow fever vaccine. This chain uses TRBV7-2 with TRBJ2-7; D may be TRBD1 (5 bases). The CDR3 sequence is CASSLARVGYEQYF. For the CDR3, the DNA is TGTGCCAGCAGCTTAGCCAGGGTTGGCTACGAGCAGTACTTC.